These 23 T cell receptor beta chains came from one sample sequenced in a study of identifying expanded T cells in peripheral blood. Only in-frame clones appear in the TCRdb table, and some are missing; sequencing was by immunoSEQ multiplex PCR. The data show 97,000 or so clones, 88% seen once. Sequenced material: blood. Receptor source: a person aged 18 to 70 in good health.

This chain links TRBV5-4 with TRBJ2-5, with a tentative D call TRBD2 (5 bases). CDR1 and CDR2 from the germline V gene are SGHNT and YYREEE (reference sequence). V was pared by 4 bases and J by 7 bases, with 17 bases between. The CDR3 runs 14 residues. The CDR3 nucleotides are TGTGCCAGCAGCCTCGACTACGGAGCGAGGACCCAGTACTTC. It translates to CASSLDYGARTQYF.

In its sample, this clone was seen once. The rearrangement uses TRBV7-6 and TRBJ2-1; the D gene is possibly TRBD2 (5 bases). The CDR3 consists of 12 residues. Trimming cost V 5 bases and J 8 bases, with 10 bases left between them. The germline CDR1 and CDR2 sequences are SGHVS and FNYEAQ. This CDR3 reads CASSHPGDEQFF. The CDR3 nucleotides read TGTGCCAGCAGCCACCCCGGGGATGAGCAGTTCTTC.

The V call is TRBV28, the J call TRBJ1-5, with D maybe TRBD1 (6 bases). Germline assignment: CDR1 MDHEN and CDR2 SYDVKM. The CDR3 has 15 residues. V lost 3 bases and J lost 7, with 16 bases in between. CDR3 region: CASSFSGQPGQPQHF. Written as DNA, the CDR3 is TGTGCCAGCAGTTTTTCCGGACAGCCGGGACAGCCCCAGCATTTT.

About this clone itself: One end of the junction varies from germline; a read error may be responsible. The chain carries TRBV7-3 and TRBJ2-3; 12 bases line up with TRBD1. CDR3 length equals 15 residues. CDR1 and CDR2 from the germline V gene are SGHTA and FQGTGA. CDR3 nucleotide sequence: TGTGCCAGCAGCTTAGGGACAGGGGGCACAGGTACGCAGTATTTT. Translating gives CASSLGTGGTGTQYF.

The chain's CDR3 is CASSADQGQPQHF. The CDR3 bases are TGTGCCAGCAGCGCGGACCAGGGTCAGCCCCAGCATTTT. V usage is TRBV7-8 and J usage is TRBJ1-5, with D perhaps matching TRBD1 (5 bases). Germline CDR1 and CDR2: SGHVS and FQNEAQ. The CDR3 spans 13 residues. V lost 5 bases, J lost 6 bases, and 11 bases lay in between.

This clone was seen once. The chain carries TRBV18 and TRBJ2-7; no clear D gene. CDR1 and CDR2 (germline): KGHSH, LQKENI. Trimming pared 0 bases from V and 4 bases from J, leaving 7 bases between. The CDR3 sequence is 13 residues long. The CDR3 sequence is CASSPPPLYEQYF. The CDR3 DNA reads TGTGCCAGCTCACCACCCCCGCTATACGAGCAGTACTTC.

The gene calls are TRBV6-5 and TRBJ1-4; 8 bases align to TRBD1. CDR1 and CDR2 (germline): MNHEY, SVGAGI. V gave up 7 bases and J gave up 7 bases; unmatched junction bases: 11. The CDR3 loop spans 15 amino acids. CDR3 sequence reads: CASIPTDRGVEKLFF. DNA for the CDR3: TGTGCCAGCATCCCCACCGACAGGGGAGTTGAAAAACTGTTTTTT.

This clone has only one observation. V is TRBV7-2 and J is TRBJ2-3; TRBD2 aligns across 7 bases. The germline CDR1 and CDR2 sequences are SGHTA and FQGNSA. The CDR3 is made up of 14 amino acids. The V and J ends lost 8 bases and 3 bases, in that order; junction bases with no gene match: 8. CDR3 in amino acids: CASEMGGMTDTQYF. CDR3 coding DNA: TGTGCCAGCGAGATGGGGGGGATGACAGATACGCAGTATTTT.

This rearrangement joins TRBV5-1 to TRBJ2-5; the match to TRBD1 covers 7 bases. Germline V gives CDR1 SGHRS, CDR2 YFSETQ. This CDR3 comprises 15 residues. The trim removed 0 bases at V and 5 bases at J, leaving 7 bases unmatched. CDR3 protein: CASSLEIDRAETQYF. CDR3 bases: TGCGCCAGCAGCTTGGAAATCGACAGGGCTGAGACCCAGTACTTC.

The CDR3 region is CASSYSGALVSYEQYF. The CDR3 DNA reads TGTGCCAGCAGTTACTCGGGGGCTTTAGTCTCCTACGAGCAGTACTTC. This chain links TRBV6-5 with TRBJ2-7, with a weak D call TRBD1 (6 bases). The CDR3 sequence is 16 residues long. Germline assignment: CDR1 MNHEY and CDR2 SVGAGI. V gave up 0 bases and J gave up 0 bases, with 12 bases separating them.

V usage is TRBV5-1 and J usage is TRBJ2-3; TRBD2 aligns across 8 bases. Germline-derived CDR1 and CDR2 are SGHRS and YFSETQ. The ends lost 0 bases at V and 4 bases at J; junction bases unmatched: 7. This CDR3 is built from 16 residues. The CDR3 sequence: CASSLAAGLAADTQYF. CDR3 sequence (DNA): TGCGCCAGCAGCTTGGCCGCCGGACTAGCTGCAGATACGCAGTATTTT.

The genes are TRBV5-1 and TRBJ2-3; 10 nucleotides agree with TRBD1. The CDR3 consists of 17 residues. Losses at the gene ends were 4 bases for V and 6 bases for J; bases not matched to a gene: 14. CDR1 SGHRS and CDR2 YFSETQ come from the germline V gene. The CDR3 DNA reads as TGCGCCAGCAGCCCAAGTCCGGGGACAGGGGCACGGGATACGCAGTATTTT. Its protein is CASSPSPGTGARDTQYF.

CDR3 protein: CARSSNRRHGPTYEQYF. In nucleotides, the CDR3 is TGTGCCAGAAGCTCCAACCGCCGACATGGACCGACCTACGAGCAGTACTTC. V usage is TRBV5-3 and J usage is TRBJ2-7; the D is unclear. TRBV5-3 is noted as an ORF with a role that remains uncertain. The CDR3 runs 17 residues. Deletions cut 3 bases from V and 2 bases from J, with 21 bases between.

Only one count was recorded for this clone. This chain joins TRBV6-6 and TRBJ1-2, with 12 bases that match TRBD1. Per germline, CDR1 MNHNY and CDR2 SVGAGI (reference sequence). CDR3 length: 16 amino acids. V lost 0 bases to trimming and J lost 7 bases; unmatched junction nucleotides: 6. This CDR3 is CASSYSGTGGEGGYTF. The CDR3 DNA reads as TGTGCCAGCAGTTACTCCGGGACAGGGGGCGAGGGTGGCTACACCTTC.

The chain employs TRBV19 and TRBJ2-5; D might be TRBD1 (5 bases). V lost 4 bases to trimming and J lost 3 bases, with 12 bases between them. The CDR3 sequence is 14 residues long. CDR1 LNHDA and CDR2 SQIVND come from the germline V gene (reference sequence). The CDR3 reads CASSKTVDKETQYF. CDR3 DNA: TGTGCCAGTAGTAAGACAGTAGACAAAGAGACCCAGTACTTC. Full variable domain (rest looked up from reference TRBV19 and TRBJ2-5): DGGITQSPKYLFRKEGQNVTLSCEQNLNHDAMYWYRQDPGQGLRLIYYSQIVNDFQKGDIAEGYSVSREKKESFPLTVTSAQKNPTAFYLCASSKTVDKETQYFGPGTRLLVL.

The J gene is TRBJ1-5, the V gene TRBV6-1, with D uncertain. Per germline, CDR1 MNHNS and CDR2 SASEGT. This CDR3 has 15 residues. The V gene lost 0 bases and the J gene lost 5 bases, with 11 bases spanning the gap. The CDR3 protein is CASSEARQVHQPQHF. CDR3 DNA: TGTGCCAGCAGTGAAGCGCGGCAGGTCCATCAGCCCCAGCATTTT.

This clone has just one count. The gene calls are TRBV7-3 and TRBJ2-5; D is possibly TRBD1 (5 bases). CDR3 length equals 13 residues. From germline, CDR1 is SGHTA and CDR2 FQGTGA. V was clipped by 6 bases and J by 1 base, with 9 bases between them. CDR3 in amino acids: CASSRTPQETQYF. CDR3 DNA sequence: TGTGCCAGCAGTCGGACACCCCAAGAGACCCAGTACTTC. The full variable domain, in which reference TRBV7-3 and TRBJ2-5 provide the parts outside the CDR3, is GAGVSQTPSNKVTEKGKYVELRCDPISGHTALYWYRQSLGQGPEFLIYFQGTGAADDSGLPNDRFFAVRPEGSVSTLKIQRTERGDSAVYLCASSRTPQETQYFGPGTRLLVL.

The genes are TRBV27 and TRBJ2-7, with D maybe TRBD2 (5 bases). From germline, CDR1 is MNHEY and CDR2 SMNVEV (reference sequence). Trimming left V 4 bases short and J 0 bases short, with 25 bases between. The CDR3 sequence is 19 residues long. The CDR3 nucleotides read TGTGCCAGCAGTTCAACAGCTGACTACCCTGAATTTAGCTCCTACGAGCAGTACTTC. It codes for CASSSTADYPEFSSYEQYF.

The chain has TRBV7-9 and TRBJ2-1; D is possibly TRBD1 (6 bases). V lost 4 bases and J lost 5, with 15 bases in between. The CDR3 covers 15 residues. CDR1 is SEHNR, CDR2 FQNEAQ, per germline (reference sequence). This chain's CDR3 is CASSYSAGVDNEQFF. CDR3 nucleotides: TGTGCCAGCAGCTACTCGGCAGGGGTGGACAATGAGCAGTTCTTC.

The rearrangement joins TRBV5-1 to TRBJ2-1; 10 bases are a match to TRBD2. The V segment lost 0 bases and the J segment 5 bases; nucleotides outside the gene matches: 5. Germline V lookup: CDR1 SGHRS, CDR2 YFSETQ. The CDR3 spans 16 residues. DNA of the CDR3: TGCGCCAGCAGCTTGGGCCTACTAGCGGGAAACAATGAGCAGTTCTTC. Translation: CASSLGLLAGNNEQFF.

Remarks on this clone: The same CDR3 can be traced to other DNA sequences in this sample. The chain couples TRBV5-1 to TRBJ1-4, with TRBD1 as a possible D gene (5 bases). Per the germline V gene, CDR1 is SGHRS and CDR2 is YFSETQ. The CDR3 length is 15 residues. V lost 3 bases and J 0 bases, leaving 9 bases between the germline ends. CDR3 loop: CASSSLGATNEKLFF. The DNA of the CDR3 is TGCGCCAGCAGCTCCTTAGGGGCAACTAATGAAAAACTGTTTTTT.

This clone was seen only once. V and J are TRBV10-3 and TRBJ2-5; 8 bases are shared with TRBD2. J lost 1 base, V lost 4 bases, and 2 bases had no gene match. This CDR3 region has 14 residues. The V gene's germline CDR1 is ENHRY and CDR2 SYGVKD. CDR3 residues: CAISVTSGQETQYF. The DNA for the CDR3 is TGTGCCATCAGTGTTACTAGCGGCCAAGAGACCCAGTACTTC.

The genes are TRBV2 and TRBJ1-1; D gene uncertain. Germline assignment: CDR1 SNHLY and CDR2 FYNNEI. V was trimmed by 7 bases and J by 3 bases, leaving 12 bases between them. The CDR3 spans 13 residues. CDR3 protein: CASKTQRDTEAFF. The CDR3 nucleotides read TGTGCCAGCAAAACACAACGCGACACTGAAGCTTTCTTT.